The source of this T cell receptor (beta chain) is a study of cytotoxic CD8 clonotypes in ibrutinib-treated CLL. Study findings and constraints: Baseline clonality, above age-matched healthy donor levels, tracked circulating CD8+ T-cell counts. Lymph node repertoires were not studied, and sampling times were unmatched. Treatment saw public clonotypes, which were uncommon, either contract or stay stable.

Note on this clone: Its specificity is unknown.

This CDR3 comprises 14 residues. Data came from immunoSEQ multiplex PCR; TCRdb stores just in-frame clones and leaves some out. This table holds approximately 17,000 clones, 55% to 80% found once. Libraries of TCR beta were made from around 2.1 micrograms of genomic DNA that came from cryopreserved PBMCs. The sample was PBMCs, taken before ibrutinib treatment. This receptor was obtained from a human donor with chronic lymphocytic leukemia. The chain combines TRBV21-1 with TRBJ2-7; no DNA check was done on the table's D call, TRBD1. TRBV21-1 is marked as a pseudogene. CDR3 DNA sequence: TGTGCCAGCAGCCACCGACAGGTCTTCTACGAGCAGTACTTC. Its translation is CASSHRQVFYEQYF.